Described below is a single TCR beta chain sequence and its context. Its target is unknown. V gave up 0 bases and J gave up 1 base, with 15 bases separating them. This CDR3 has 16 amino acids. Germline V gives CDR1 GTSNPN, CDR2 SVGIG (reference sequence). No infections or other immune events were documented during collection. This entry is derived from a study of identifying expanded T cells in peripheral blood. Overall study results and limits: Variance in clone template counts between roughly two-week samples significantly increased with total template count across all healthy donors. Differentially abundant clones: roughly 1.3 between replicates, 15 to 17 at two to three weeks, roughly 18 at four.

Profiling relied on immunoSEQ multiplex PCR, and the TCRdb table lists in-frame clones only, not all of them. The sample lists some 76,000 clones, about 90% occurring once. The clonotype originates from a person between 18 and 69 years old in good health. The genes are TRBV30 and TRBJ1-2, with D uncertain. Sequencing input: blood. The CDR3 region is CAWSVDGVSLNYGYTF. For the CDR3, the DNA is TGTGCCTGGAGTGTAGATGGAGTCAGTCTTAACTATGGCTACACCTTC.